These 27 T cell receptor beta chains came from one sample sequenced in a study of blood T cell repertoires in COVID-19. The protocol was immunoSEQ multiplex PCR, while the TCRdb copy is restricted to in-frame clones and leaves out a portion. The sample carries some 350,000 clones, 87% recorded once. The sequencing sample was made of peripheral blood. All receptors come from a woman in her forties or fifties with COVID-19, enrolled during active disease.

The chain uses TRBV12-5 and TRBJ2-7; 8 nucleotides align to TRBD1. CDR1 and CDR2 from the germline V gene are LGHNT and FRNRAP. CDR3 length: 15 amino acids. J gave up 2 bases and V 6 bases, and 9 bases lay outside the gene matches. The CDR3 region is CASGLGMGQAYEQYF. The CDR3 bases are TGTGCTAGTGGCCTCGGGATGGGACAGGCCTACGAGCAGTACTTC.

This clone was seen once. This chain connects TRBV30 to TRBJ2-3, with a tentative D call TRBD2 (6 bases). Germline V gene sequence: CDR1 GTSNPN, CDR2 SVGIG (reference sequence). CDR3 length equals 14 residues. Trimming pared 2 bases from V and 5 bases from J, leaving 14 bases between. The CDR3 DNA is TGTGCCTGGAGTTTAGGAACCGGGGGAGATACGCAGTATTTT. Amino acids: CAWSLGTGGDTQYF.

The chain recombines TRBV27 with TRBJ1-5; TRBD1 agrees at 7 bases. Per the germline V gene, CDR1 is MNHEY and CDR2 is SMNVEV (reference sequence). This CDR3 spans 15 amino acids. The ends lost 6 bases at V and 4 bases at J; junction bases unmatched: 9. The CDR3 spells CASSRGDSLNQPQHF. In DNA, the CDR3 is TGTGCCAGCAGCCGAGGGGACAGCTTAAATCAGCCCCAGCATTTT.

The V gene is TRBV6-6, the J gene TRBJ2-3; D is uncertain. The germline CDR1 and CDR2 sequences are MNHNY and SVGAGI (reference sequence). The CDR3 totals 17 residues. The V end was cut by 5 bases, the J end by 6 bases, with 24 bases between. This CDR3 reads CASSPTLPIALSDTQYF. Written as DNA, the CDR3 is TGTGCCAGCAGTCCCACATTACCCATTGCATTGTCCGATACGCAGTATTTT.

The chain joins TRBV30 to TRBJ1-5; D is unclear. Germline CDR1 reads GTSNPN; CDR2 reads SVGIG (reference sequence). V lost 0 bases, J lost 6 bases, and 6 bases lay in between. This CDR3 has 12 amino acids. The CDR3 DNA reads as TGTGCCTGGAGTGTTAGCCGTCAGCCCCAGCATTTT. This translates into CAWSVSRQPQHF.

The chain combines TRBV10-1 with TRBJ2-7; weak D call: TRBD2 (5 bases). Germline CDR1 reads WNHNN; CDR2 reads SYGVQD (reference sequence). Trimming took off 9 bases at V and 5 bases at J, with 14 bases between the two ends. CDR3 length: 12 amino acids. The CDR3 reads CASRGNINEQYF. The CDR3 coding sequence is TGCGCCAGTAGAGGGAACATCAACGAGCAGTACTTC.

The genes are TRBV5-1 and TRBJ2-3; possibly TRBD2 for D (5 bases). Between the trimmed V and J ends, which lost 3 bases and 0 bases, there was a span of 11 bases. This CDR3 has 15 amino acids. CDR1 and CDR2 (germline): SGHRS, YFSETQ. CDR3 amino acids: CASSSLGGSTDTQYF. CDR3 nucleotides: TGCGCCAGCAGCTCTCTGGGCGGGAGCACAGATACGCAGTATTTT. Using reference TRBV5-1 and TRBJ2-3 for the parts outside the CDR3, the full variable domain is KAGVTQTPRYLIKTRGQQVTLSCSPISGHRSVSWYQQTPGQGLQFLFEYFSETQRNKGNFPGRFSGRQFSNSRSEMNVSTLELGDSALYLCASSSLGGSTDTQYFGPGTRLTVL.

The chain uses TRBV27 and TRBJ2-2; 10 bases are shared with TRBD1. The germline gives CDR1 MNHEY, CDR2 SMNVEV (reference sequence). The CDR3 has 17 amino acids. V dropped 5 bases and J dropped 5; count of bases not matched to a gene: 11. DNA for the CDR3: TGTGCCAGCAGTCTAATTCAGGGACAGGGGTTTACCGGGGAGCTGTTTTTT. As protein: CASSLIQGQGFTGELFF.

The chain links TRBV19 to TRBJ1-5; unclear D gene. Germline-derived CDR1 and CDR2 are LNHDA and SQIVND (reference sequence). The CDR3 runs to 15 residues. V was trimmed by 0 bases and J by 4 bases, leaving 10 bases between them. CDR3 residues: CASSIDRMINQPQHF. The DNA of the CDR3 is TGTGCCAGTAGTATAGACAGGATGATAAATCAGCCCCAGCATTTT.

This sequence joins TRBV28 and TRBJ1-1; TRBD1 aligns across 8 bases. This CDR3 is built from 17 residues. V was pared by 6 bases and J by 5 bases, with 17 bases of the junction left unmatched. The V gene's germline CDR1 is MDHEN and CDR2 SYDVKM. The CDR3 DNA sequence: TGTGCCAGCAGCTCCATTAGAACAGGGGGAGTCTGGACTGAAGCTTTCTTT. As protein: CASSSIRTGGVWTEAFF. Complete variable domain (other parts from reference TRBV28 and TRBJ1-1): DVKVTQSSRYLVKRTGEKVFLECVQDMDHENMFWYRQDPGLGLRLIYFSYDVKMKEKGDIPEGYSVSREKKERFSLILESASTNQTSMYLCASSSIRTGGVWTEAFFGQGTRLTVV.

V is TRBV3-1 (or the pseudogene TRBV3-2) and J is TRBJ1-6, with D possibly matching TRBD1 (5 bases). Between the trimmed V and J ends, which lost 5 bases and 6 bases, there was a span of 11 bases. The CDR3 runs to 14 residues. Germline values: CDR1 LGHDT, CDR2 YNNKEL (reference sequence). CDR3 nucleotide sequence: TGTGCCAGCAGCTATAGACAGCCTAATTCACCCCTCCACTTT. Its protein is CASSYRQPNSPLHF.

The rearrangement joins TRBV24-1 to TRBJ2-7; 7 bases map to TRBD1. CDR3 size: 15 residues. Per germline, CDR1 KGHDR and CDR2 SFDVKD. J lost 1 base, V lost 6 bases, and 8 bases had no gene match. The CDR3 bases are TGTGCCACCAGTCAGGGGGAACGAGGGTCCTACGAGCAGTACTTC. Its translation: CATSQGERGSYEQYF.

The chain couples TRBV7-9 to TRBJ2-1; 13 bases are a match to TRBD2. Germline assignment: CDR1 SEHNR and CDR2 FQNEAQ (reference sequence). The trim removed 5 bases at V and 6 bases at J, leaving 4 bases unmatched. The CDR3 totals 15 residues. CDR3 residues: CASSLRTSGSNEQFF. The CDR3, as DNA: TGTGCCAGCAGCCTCAGGACTAGCGGGAGCAATGAGCAGTTCTTC.

This rearrangement joins TRBV27 to TRBJ2-7; maybe TRBD2 (7 bases). V lost 6 bases and J lost 5, with 20 bases in between. Germline assignment: CDR1 MNHEY and CDR2 SMNVEV (reference sequence). CDR3 size: 15 residues. CDR3 sequence (DNA): TGTGCCAGCAGCCCCTGGGGGGGCGCAGTCGACGAGCAGTACTTC. This translates into CASSPWGGAVDEQYF.

The V gene is TRBV11-2, the J gene TRBJ1-2; tentative D call: TRBD1 (6 bases). The CDR3 is 15 amino acids. V was pared by 3 bases and J by 3 bases, with 14 bases between. CDR1 is SGHAT, CDR2 FQNNGV, per germline. Here the CDR3 reads CASSFGQRQDYGYTF. In DNA, the CDR3 is TGTGCCAGCAGCTTCGGACAGCGACAGGACTATGGCTACACCTTC.

This clone appeared once. The chain recombines TRBV29-1 with TRBJ1-2, with TRBD1 matching over 7 bases. The CDR3 is 12 residues long. Germline loops: CDR1 SQVTM, CDR2 ANQGSEA. J gave up 3 bases and V 7 bases, and 5 bases lay outside the gene matches. DNA of the CDR3: TGCAGCGCCAGTGGGACAGACTATGGCTACACCTTC. Its translation is CSASGTDYGYTF. The full variable domain, with the rest looked up from reference TRBV29-1 and TRBJ1-2, is SAVISQKPSRDICQRGTSLTIQCQVDSQVTMMFWYRQQPGQSLTLIATANQGSEATYESGFVIDKFPISRPNLTFSTLTVSNMSPEDSSIYLCSASGTDYGYTFGSGTRLTVV.

This chain joins TRBV19 and TRBJ2-1, with 7 bases identical to TRBD2. The V gene end was trimmed by 3 bases and the J gene end by 4 bases; junction bases not matched to a gene: 9. There are 16 residues in the CDR3. Germline lookup yields CDR1 LNHDA and CDR2 SQIVND (reference sequence). Here the CDR3 reads CASSITWEGGYNEQFF. Written as DNA, the CDR3 is TGTGCCAGTAGTATCACGTGGGAGGGAGGTTACAATGAGCAGTTCTTC.

V and J are TRBV3-1 (or the pseudogene TRBV3-2) and TRBJ2-4; 7 bases match TRBD2. After removal of 4 bases from V and 1 base from J, the junction contained 10 bases not matched to a gene. Germline V CDR1 and CDR2: LGHDT, YNNKEL (reference sequence). The length of the CDR3 is 17 residues. CDR3 sequence (DNA): TGTGCCAGCAGCCCCAAGTTTGCGGGAGTGGCCAAAAACATTCAGTACTTC. Translation: CASSPKFAGVAKNIQYF.

The rearrangement joins TRBV10-3 to TRBJ2-1, with D tentatively TRBD1 (5 bases). Between the trimmed V and J ends, which lost 5 bases and 7 bases, there was a span of 12 bases. Germline V lookup: CDR1 ENHRY, CDR2 SYGVKD. The CDR3 extends over 13 amino acids. In DNA form, the CDR3 reads TGTGCCATCAGTCCTAGGGGTAGTAATGAGCAGTTCTTC. It codes for CAISPRGSNEQFF.

This clone was detected only once. V and J are TRBV18 and TRBJ2-7; 8 bases map to TRBD1. Germline V gene data show CDR1 as KGHSH and CDR2 as LQKENI. The CDR3 extends over 15 amino acids. The trim removed 3 bases at V and 0 bases at J, leaving 4 bases unmatched. The CDR3, as DNA: TGTGCCAGCTCACCGGGACAGGAGAGCTCCTACGAGCAGTACTTC. Its translation is CASSPGQESSYEQYF. Drawing the rest from reference TRBV18 and TRBJ2-7, the complete variable domain is NAGVMQNPRHLVRRRGQEARLRCSPMKGHSHVYWYRQLPEEGLKFMVYLQKENIIDESGMPKERFSAEFPKEGPSILRIQQVVRGDSAAYFCASSPGQESSYEQYFGPGTRLTVT.

To note about this clone: The sample carries other DNA sequences with the same CDR3. The gene calls are TRBV6-4 and TRBJ2-2; TRBD1 matches 7 bases. The length of the CDR3 is 15 residues. Germline V gene lookup returns CDR1 MRHNA and CDR2 SNTAGT. V shed 2 bases and J 5 bases; nucleotides not matched to a gene: 5. The CDR3 bases are TGTGCCAGCAGTGACAGGGGGCTTGGTACCGGGGAGCTGTTTTTT. Its translation is CASSDRGLGTGELFF.

The chain uses TRBV25-1 and TRBJ2-7; D unresolved. The germline V gene encodes CDR1 MGHDK and CDR2 SYGVNS. The CDR3 is 13 amino acids. Between the trimmed V and J ends, which lost 1 base and 3 bases, there was a span of 7 bases. CDR3 nucleotides: TGTGCCAGCAGTGAATTATTGAGCTACGAGCAGTACTTC. Its protein product is CASSELLSYEQYF.

The chain uses TRBV7-9 and TRBJ1-4; D gene ambiguous. V gave up 5 bases and J gave up 0 bases, with 10 bases separating them. Per the germline V gene, CDR1 is SEHNR and CDR2 is FQNEAQ (reference sequence). The CDR3 consists of 15 residues. For the CDR3, the DNA is TGTGCCAGCAGCCCGAATAGTGCAACTAATGAAAAACTGTTTTTT. As protein: CASSPNSATNEKLFF.

V usage is TRBV30 and J usage is TRBJ1-1; D gene unclear. CDR1 and CDR2 (germline): GTSNPN, SVGIG (reference sequence). Trimming shortened V by 2 bases and J by 0 bases, and 7 bases separated the two germline ends. This CDR3 region has 13 residues. CDR3 nucleotides: TGTGCCTGGAGTAATGGGCTGAACACTGAAGCTTTCTTT. It encodes CAWSNGLNTEAFF.

CDR3 DNA sequence: TGTGCCAGCAGCCACCGGACAGGTCAAGAGACCCAGTACTTC. This encodes CASSHRTGQETQYF. The gene calls are TRBV3-1 (or the pseudogene TRBV3-2) and TRBJ2-5; 7 bases line up with TRBD1. With 3 bases clipped from V and 2 bases from J, the junction kept 3 bases outside the gene matches. The CDR3 runs to 14 residues. Looked up from germline, CDR1 is LGHDT and CDR2 is YNNKEL (reference sequence).

The rearrangement joins TRBV7-9 to TRBJ2-3; tentatively, D is TRBD2 (6 bases). The CDR3 is 16 residues long. CDR1 is SEHNR, CDR2 FQNEAQ, per germline (reference sequence). V lost 2 bases, J lost 0 bases, and 12 bases lay in between. The CDR3 region is CASSLRGGTSTDTQYF. The CDR3 DNA reads as TGTGCCAGCAGCTTACGGGGCGGGACTAGCACAGATACGCAGTATTTT.

CDR3 in amino acids: CASSLVRDRYTGELFF. Written as DNA, the CDR3 is TGTGCCAGTAGTCTAGTCCGGGACAGATACACCGGGGAGCTGTTTTTT. The chain carries TRBV19 and TRBJ2-2; 7 bases are a match to TRBD1. The CDR3 loop spans 16 amino acids. Looked up from germline, CDR1 is LNHDA and CDR2 is SQIVND (reference sequence). V was clipped by 5 bases and J by 3 bases; unmatched bases: 9.